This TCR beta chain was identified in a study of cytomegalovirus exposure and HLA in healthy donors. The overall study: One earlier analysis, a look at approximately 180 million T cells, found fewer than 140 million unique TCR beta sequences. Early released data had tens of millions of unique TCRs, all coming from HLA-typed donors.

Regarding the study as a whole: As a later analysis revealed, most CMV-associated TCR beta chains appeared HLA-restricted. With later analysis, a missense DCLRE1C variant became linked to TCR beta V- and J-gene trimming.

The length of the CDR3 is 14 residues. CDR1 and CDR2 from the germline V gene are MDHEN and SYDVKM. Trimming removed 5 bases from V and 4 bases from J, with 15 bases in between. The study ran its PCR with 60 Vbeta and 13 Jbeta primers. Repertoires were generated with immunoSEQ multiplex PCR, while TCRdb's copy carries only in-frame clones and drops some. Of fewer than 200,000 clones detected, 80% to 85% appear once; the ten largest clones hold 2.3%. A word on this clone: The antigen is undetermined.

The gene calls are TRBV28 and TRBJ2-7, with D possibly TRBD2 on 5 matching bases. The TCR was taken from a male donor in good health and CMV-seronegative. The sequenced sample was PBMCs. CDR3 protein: CASSPPGVAYEQYF. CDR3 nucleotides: TGTGCCAGCAGTCCCCCCGGGGTAGCGTACGAGCAGTACTTC. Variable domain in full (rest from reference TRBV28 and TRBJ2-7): DVKVTQSSRYLVKRTGEKVFLECVQDMDHENMFWYRQDPGLGLRLIYFSYDVKMKEKGDIPEGYSVSREKKERFSLILESASTNQTSMYLCASSPPGVAYEQYFGPGTRLTVT.